This is a list of T cell receptor beta chains from one sample in a study of blood T cell repertoires in COVID-19. Clones were sequenced by immunoSEQ multiplex PCR, and TCRdb holds only the in-frame ones, with some missing. The data hold approximately 440,000 clones, with around 88% observed a single time. Material for sequencing was peripheral blood. These receptors all come from a woman aged 50 to 60 with COVID-19, enrolled during active disease. The CDR3 runs from the conserved cysteine through the conserved F or W.

v_call	cdr3_aa
TRBV5-1	CASSLKQGYSDYGYTF
TRBV29-1	CSVEHLGGPSGTQYF
TRBV28	CASSTNRGVYGYTF
TRBV9	CASSRDRGSGANVLTF
TRBV28	CASSLTSGGPSGYEQFF
TRBV23-1	CASRAAQGYEQYF
TRBV4-1	CASSQATSSNTDTQYF
TRBV6-5	CATLPDRAFFYGYTF
TRBV27	CASSPLTGGQETQYF
TRBV6-5	CASRRGLAGADTQYF
TRBV27	CASSLRGGGYTF
TRBV7-9	CASSSGTGGFF
TRBV10-1	CASSERTGGTEAFF
TRBV5-1	CASRHRDRGFADTQYF
TRBV5-1	CASRPTGAGVYEQYF
TRBV10-1	CASSEPTLF
TRBV3-1/TRBV3-2	CASSQGGTTGSYTF
TRBV24-1	CATSGYGDRDSGYTF
TRBV12-3/TRBV12-4	CASSLTGNQPQHF
TRBV27	CASSSTIQNLPVYGYTF
TRBV6-6	CASSYTTNQTPLHF
TRBV10-3	CAISESGGDGYTF
TRBV24-1	CATSDPVQAKETQYF
TRBV2	CASSVSRVETQYF
TRBV21-1	CASNSTRSGNTIYF
TRBV19	CASSRAERPDTQYF
TRBV27	CASSDRDSNQPQHF